The rows below give T cell receptor beta chains drawn from one sample of a study of cytomegalovirus exposure and HLA in healthy donors. The method was immunoSEQ multiplex PCR; TCRdb's version includes in-frame clones alone and lacks a portion of them. The repertoire consists of 150,000 to 200,000 clones, with about three quarters occurring once and the leading ten covering around 0.99%. Sequencing used PBMCs. The origin of the receptors is a woman in her 40s in good health and CMV-seronegative. Each CDR3 is given with its conserved first and last residue. Fields, in order: clone size, J gene, D gene, V gene, CDR3 DNA, CDR3 protein. D genes are given only for firm matches. Size is omitted from some rows. Given values are once, few, many or a class for expanded clones.

abundance: NA
j_gene: TRBJ1-1
d_gene: TRBD1
v_gene: TRBV10-3
CDR3nt: TGTGCCATCAGCTTGCTAGGGGGCGCGATAACTGAAGCTTTCTTT
CDR3aa: CAISLLGGAITEAFF

abundance: few
j_gene: TRBJ1-4
d_gene: NA
v_gene: TRBV7-8
CDR3nt: TGTGCCAGCAGCTACGGGGTGAATGAAAAACTGTTTTTT
CDR3aa: CASSYGVNEKLFF

abundance: few
j_gene: TRBJ2-5
d_gene: NA
v_gene: TRBV30
CDR3nt: TGTGCCTGGAGCCTGAGGGCAGGGGCATTGGTCGGCGAGACCCAGTACTTC
CDR3aa: CAWSLRAGALVGETQYF

abundance: NA
j_gene: TRBJ2-7
d_gene: NA
v_gene: TRBV5-1
CDR3nt: TGCGCCAGCAGCCCACATGAACTGGACTTGCAGTACTTC
CDR3aa: CASSPHELDLQYF

abundance: NA
j_gene: TRBJ2-3
d_gene: NA
v_gene: TRBV19
CDR3nt: TGTGCCAGAGAAAAAAATGGGACACCCGTTCGGGGCACAGATACGCAGTATTTT
CDR3aa: CAREKNGTPVRGTDTQYF

abundance: NA
j_gene: TRBJ2-3
d_gene: NA
v_gene: TRBV7-3
CDR3nt: TGTGCCAGCAGCGAGGGAGTAGGAGATACGCAGTATTTT
CDR3aa: CASSEGVGDTQYF

abundance: NA
j_gene: TRBJ2-1
d_gene: NA
v_gene: TRBV16
CDR3nt: TGTGCCGCCGCTCGTGGGAGCTCCTACAATGAGCAGTTCTTC
CDR3aa: CAAARGSSYNEQFF

abundance: NA
j_gene: TRBJ1-1
d_gene: NA
v_gene: TRBV30
CDR3nt: TGTGCCTGGAGTGCAACCCGGGTTCAGGGAGCTTTCTTT
CDR3aa: CAWSATRVQGAFF

abundance: NA
j_gene: TRBJ1-5
d_gene: TRBD1
v_gene: TRBV5-4
CDR3nt: TGTGCCAGCAGCTTGGGGGGGACAGGGGAGTCTCAGCCCCAGCATTTT
CDR3aa: CASSLGGTGESQPQHF

abundance: NA
j_gene: TRBJ1-1
d_gene: TRBD1
v_gene: TRBV5-4
CDR3nt: TGTGCCAGCAGCTCTACTGACAGGGTAAACACTGAAGCTTTCTTT
CDR3aa: CASSSTDRVNTEAFF

abundance: NA
j_gene: TRBJ2-2
d_gene: TRBD1
v_gene: TRBV5-1
CDR3nt: TGCGCCAGCAGCCACGGGACAGCGAACACCGGGGAGCTGTTTTTT
CDR3aa: CASSHGTANTGELFF

abundance: once
j_gene: TRBJ2-3
d_gene: NA
v_gene: TRBV30
CDR3nt: TGTGCCTGGAGTACTATATTGATCACGCAGTATTTT
CDR3aa: CAWSTILITQYF

abundance: NA
j_gene: TRBJ2-7
d_gene: TRBD2
v_gene: TRBV29-1
CDR3nt: TGCAGCGTTAGCCTTTATGGACCCGAAAGATGGGGAGGGTCCTACGAGCAGTACTTC
CDR3aa: CSVSLYGPERWGGSYEQYF

abundance: NA
j_gene: TRBJ1-5
d_gene: NA
v_gene: TRBV27
CDR3nt: TGTGCCAGCAGTTTTAAGCCGCCCCTTTATAGCAATCAGCCCCAGCATTTT
CDR3aa: CASSFKPPLYSNQPQHF

abundance: NA
j_gene: TRBJ2-7
d_gene: NA
v_gene: TRBV11-2
CDR3nt: TGTGCCAGCAGCTTAGATGGTCGGAGATTAGACGAGCAGTACTTC
CDR3aa: CASSLDGRRLDEQYF

abundance: NA
j_gene: TRBJ1-2
d_gene: NA
v_gene: TRBV9
CDR3nt: TGTGCCAGCAGCGTAGCTACGAGAGGGAACTATGGCTACACCTTC
CDR3aa: CASSVATRGNYGYTF

abundance: NA
j_gene: TRBJ1-1
d_gene: NA
v_gene: TRBV11-3
CDR3nt: TGTGCCAGCAGCGCGGGGGGTAGGGCTTTCTTT
CDR3aa: CASSAGGRAFF

abundance: once
j_gene: TRBJ2-3
d_gene: TRBD2
v_gene: TRBV4-3
CDR3nt: TGCGCCAGCAGCCAAGATCGGCTAGCGGGAGTAGATACGCAGTATTTT
CDR3aa: CASSQDRLAGVDTQYF

abundance: NA
j_gene: TRBJ2-7
d_gene: NA
v_gene: TRBV21-1
CDR3nt: TGTGCCAGCAGCAACCACGGGAACCCGACTACCTACGAGCAGTACTTC
CDR3aa: CASSNHGNPTTYEQYF

abundance: NA
j_gene: TRBJ2-2
d_gene: NA
v_gene: TRBV27
CDR3nt: TGTGCCAGCACTTCCAACTTCGGGGTTTTCGGGGAGCTGTTTTTT
CDR3aa: CASTSNFGVFGELFF

abundance: NA
j_gene: TRBJ2-3
d_gene: NA
v_gene: TRBV6-6
CDR3nt: TGTGCCAGCAAGGTAGCGCCTAGCACAGATACGCAGTATTTT
CDR3aa: CASKVAPSTDTQYF

abundance: NA
j_gene: TRBJ2-3
d_gene: NA
v_gene: TRBV10-3
CDR3nt: TGTGCCATCAGTGAGTCTTGGGCTAGCCAAGGAGATACGCAGTATTTT
CDR3aa: CAISESWASQGDTQYF

abundance: NA
j_gene: TRBJ1-5
d_gene: NA
v_gene: TRBV30
CDR3nt: TGTGCCTGGAGTTCCGGTCCCTTTAACAATCAGCCCCAGCATTTT
CDR3aa: CAWSSGPFNNQPQHF